Listed below are T cell receptor beta chains from one sample, sequenced in a study of T cell repertoires in cytomegalovirus infection. TCRdb itself ran the reads through MiXCR, one entry per CDR3 protein. The sample shows about 310,000 distinct CDR3 sequences, roughly a tenth of them seen only once. The specimen was PBMCs. The receptors shown here come from a human donor in good health (CMV status not recorded). Some clones in this sample may be carry-over from other donors' samples. Both conserved end residues are part of each CDR3. The D gene is left open where the match is weak. Size is stated for part of the rows, as once, few or many counts, or as a class when the clone is expanded.

size	J	length	V	D	CDR3	DNA
once	TRBJ2-5	12	TRBV7-9	NA	CASSFSEETQYF	TGTGCCAGCAGCTTTTCGGAAGAGACCCAGTACTTC
many	TRBJ2-2	12	TRBV11-3	NA	CASSAPTGELFF	TGTGCCAGCAGCGCTCCCACCGGGGAGCTGTTTTTT
many	TRBJ2-7	12	TRBV6-1	TRBD1	CASLDRFYEQYF	TGTGCCAGCTTGGACAGGTTCTACGAGCAGTACTTC
few	TRBJ1-2	14	TRBV28	NA	CARTGAGSNYGYTF	TGTGCCAGGACCGGGGCAGGCAGTAACTATGGCTACACCTTC
many	TRBJ2-5	14	TRBV7-2	NA	CASSQEAGLETQYF	TGTGCCAGCAGCCAGGAGGCGGGGCTAGAGACCCAGTACTTC
few	TRBJ2-3	18	TRBV27	TRBD2	CASSLRGGGGPSTDTQYF	TGTGCCAGCAGTTTACGCGGGGGGGGGGGCCCGAGCACAGATACGCAGTATTTT
once	TRBJ2-5	17	TRBV5-1	TRBD2	CASSLGLAGAPGETQHF	TGCGCCAGCAGCCTTGGACTAGCGGGGGCCCCGGGGGAGACCCAGCACTTC
many	TRBJ2-2	15	TRBV7-9	TRBD1	CASSSGQAPTGELFF	TGTGCCAGCAGCTCGGGACAGGCCCCCACCGGGGAGCTGTTTTTT
NA	TRBJ2-5	13	TRBV29-1	TRBD1	CSVPRGPRETQYF	TGCAGCGTACCAAGGGGGCCTCGGGAGACCCAGTACTTC
many	TRBJ1-5	13	TRBV19	NA	CASLGRNNQPQHF	TGTGCCAGTCTTGGGAGAAACAATCAGCCCCAGCATTTT
NA	TRBJ1-2	11	TRBV5-4	NA	CASSFNYGYTF	TGTGCCAGCAGCTTCAATTATGGCTACACCTTC
NA	TRBJ2-1	13	TRBV19	NA	CASRTPLRDEQFF	TGTGCCAGTAGGACTCCACTTCGCGATGAGCAGTTCTTC
many	TRBJ2-3	16	TRBV20-1	TRBD2	CSARDSGGGASDTQYF	TGCAGTGCTAGAGATTCTGGCGGGGGGGCGTCAGATACGCAGTATTTT
many	TRBJ1-3	10	TRBV7-2	NA	CASGGNTIYF	TGTGCCAGCGGGGGAAACACCATATATTTT
many	TRBJ1-2	12	TRBV7-2	NA	CASSLGGEGHTF	TGTGCCAGCAGCTTAGGGGGGGAGGGCCACACCTTC
many	TRBJ1-6	15	TRBV20-1	NA	CSARESGRHNSPLHF	TGCAGTGCTAGGGAGTCGGGACGGCATAATTCACCCCTCCACTTT
NA	TRBJ2-1	16	TRBV7-2	TRBD2	CASSPWASGVWNEQFF	TGTGCCAGCAGCCCCTGGGCTAGCGGGGTGTGGAATGAGCAGTTCTTC
many	TRBJ2-7	15	TRBV20-1	TRBD1	CSARSRTGESYEQYF	TGCAGTGCTAGATCGCGGACAGGTGAATCCTACGAGCAGTACTTC
many	TRBJ2-1	14	TRBV7-2	NA	CASSLLMADNEQFF	TGTGCCAGCAGCTTATTGATGGCAGACAATGAGCAGTTCTTC
NA	TRBJ1-5	14	TRBV6-5	NA	CASRSQGSNQPQHF	TGTGCCAGCAGAAGCCAGGGGAGTAATCAGCCCCAGCATTTT
many	TRBJ2-7	13	TRBV7-2	TRBD1	CASSQTGDHEQYF	TGTGCCAGCAGCCAGACAGGGGACCACGAGCAGTACTTC
few	TRBJ2-2	15	TRBV2	TRBD1	CASVRGQGNTGELFF	TGTGCCAGCGTGAGGGGACAGGGTAACACCGGGGAGCTGTTTTTT
many	TRBJ2-3	15	TRBV11-2	TRBD2	CASSATSRGTDTQYF	TGTGCCAGCAGCGCGACTAGCCGGGGCACAGATACGCAGTATTTT
few	TRBJ1-2	14	TRBV14	NA	CASSQVPGGYGYTF	TGTGCCAGCAGCCAAGTCCCGGGTGGCTATGGCTACACCTTC
many	TRBJ2-1	15	TRBV6-5	TRBD1	CASSNRDRVYNEQFF	TGTGCCAGCAGTAACCGGGACAGGGTCTACAATGAGCAGTTCTTC
many	TRBJ1-3	13	TRBV12-3/TRBV12-4	NA	CASSLTAGNTIYF	TGTGCCAGCAGCCTGACAGCTGGAAACACCATATATTTT
many	TRBJ1-1	14	TRBV5-1	TRBD1	CASSFGTGMPEAFF	TGCGCCAGCAGCTTCGGGACAGGGATGCCTGAAGCTTTCTTT
many	TRBJ2-6	18	TRBV7-2	NA	CASSSAGTPFSGANVLTF	TGTGCCAGCAGCTCGGCCGGGACACCCTTCTCTGGGGCCAACGTCCTGACTTTC
few	TRBJ1-2	14	TRBV5-5	NA	CASSLAGSLYGYTF	TGTGCCAGCAGCTTGGCCGGCAGCCTCTATGGCTACACCTTC
many	TRBJ1-1	14	TRBV7-9	NA	CASSRGQYNTEAFF	TGTGCCAGCAGCCGAGGACAGTATAACACTGAAGCTTTCTTT
many	TRBJ1-1	13	TRBV28	NA	CASSTHLNTEAFF	TGTGCCAGCAGCACTCATCTGAACACTGAAGCTTTCTTT
many	TRBJ2-1	15	TRBV5-1	TRBD1	CASSETGITYNEQFF	TGCGCCAGCAGCGAGACAGGGATCACCTACAATGAGCAGTTCTTC
NA	TRBJ1-2	12	TRBV5-5	NA	CASSKDDYGYTF	TGTGCCAGCAGCAAGGACGACTATGGCTACACCTTC
many	TRBJ2-2	14	TRBV9	NA	CASSVRGNTGELFF	TGTGCCAGCAGCGTAAGGGGGAACACCGGGGAGCTGTTTTTT
many	TRBJ1-1	12	TRBV12-3/TRBV12-4	NA	CASSPGRIEAFF	TGTGCCAGCAGCCCCGGACGGATTGAAGCTTTCTTT
many	TRBJ2-3	12	TRBV7-3	NA	CASGEQLDTQYF	TGTGCCTCCGGAGAACAGCTGGATACGCAGTATTTT
NA	TRBJ1-6	14	TRBV20-1	NA	CSAPGGSYNSPLHF	TGCAGTGCCCCGGGGGGCTCCTATAATTCACCCCTCCACTTT
many	TRBJ2-7	16	TRBV7-2	TRBD2	CASSSGAGLAFHEQYF	TGTGCCAGCAGCTCAGGGGCGGGACTAGCGTTCCACGAGCAGTACTTC
many	TRBJ2-7	14	TRBV19	TRBD2	CASNERGLAYEQYF	TGTGCCAGTAACGAGCGGGGGCTTGCCTACGAGCAGTACTTC
many	TRBJ2-3	16	TRBV4-3	NA	CASSQVSKRSTDTQYF	TGCGCCAGCAGCCAAGTATCTAAGCGGAGCACAGATACGCAGTATTTT
many	TRBJ2-5	14	TRBV20-1	NA	CSARVGSAQETQYF	TGCAGTGCTAGAGTGGGGAGCGCCCAAGAGACCCAGTACTTC